The next 16 T cell receptor beta chains were all read from a single sample in a study of cytomegalovirus exposure and HLA in healthy donors. Some clones are missing from TCRdb's copy, which holds only in-frame ones; the method was immunoSEQ multiplex PCR. The sample shows 100,000 to 150,000 clones, roughly nine tenths of them seen only once. The sample was PBMCs. The source of these receptors is a woman aged 18-29 years in good health and CMV-seronegative.

This chain connects TRBV30 to TRBJ2-2; 9 nucleotides line up with TRBD1. The CDR3 consists of 15 residues. CDR1 is GTSNPN and CDR2 is SVGIG in the germline V gene (reference sequence). J gave up 2 bases and V 4 bases, and 5 bases lay outside the gene matches. CDR3 nucleotides: TGTGCCTGGATCCGGACAGGGGCAAACACCGGGGAGCTGTTTTTT. Encoded protein: CAWIRTGANTGELFF.

This clone was found once. The chain has TRBV6-6 and TRBJ1-5; 10 nucleotides line up with TRBD1. The CDR3 has 16 amino acids. Germline V gene lookup returns CDR1 MNHNY and CDR2 SVGAGI (reference sequence). V lost 5 bases to trimming and J lost 8 bases; unmatched junction nucleotides: 12. The CDR3 spells CASSQLSGTGDEPQHF. The CDR3 nucleotides are TGTGCCAGCAGTCAACTCTCCGGGACAGGGGATGAGCCCCAGCATTTT.

This chain connects TRBV30 to TRBJ2-5, with 9 bases lining up with TRBD2. The CDR3 is made up of 16 amino acids. Germline V gene lookup returns CDR1 GTSNPN and CDR2 SVGIG (reference sequence). J was trimmed by 1 base and V by 0 bases; bases with no gene match: 6. For the CDR3, the DNA is TGTGCCTGGAGTGTAGGGTTAGCGGGGGCCCAAGAGACCCAGTACTTC. It yields the protein CAWSVGLAGAQETQYF.

The CDR3 loop reads CASRPGTSTEQFF. In nucleotides, the CDR3 is TGTGCCAGCAGGCCCGGGACTAGCACTGAGCAGTTCTTC. This sequence joins TRBV9 and TRBJ2-1; 9 bases map to TRBD2. The J segment lost 9 bases and the V segment lost 5 bases, leaving 6 bases of the junction unmatched. From germline, CDR1 is SGDLS and CDR2 YYNGEE. The CDR3 is 13 residues long.

The chain employs TRBV6-1 and TRBJ1-1; D not resolved. The CDR3 consists of 13 residues. Germline-derived CDR1 and CDR2 are MNHNS and SASEGT. Trimming cost V 1 base and J 4 bases, with 7 bases left between them. CDR3 DNA: TGTGCCAGCAGTGAAGTAACATCCACTGAAGCTTTCTTT. Encoded protein: CASSEVTSTEAFF.

The V gene is TRBV30, the J gene TRBJ1-4; D is ambiguous. Trimming shortened V by 0 bases and J by 9 bases, and 8 bases separated the two germline ends. The germline V gene has CDR1 GTSNPN and CDR2 SVGIG (reference sequence). The CDR3 runs 12 residues. Written as DNA, the CDR3 is TGTGCCTGGAGTGTCCGGGAGAAAAAACTGTTTTTT. It codes for CAWSVREKKLFF.

V is TRBV7-9 and J is TRBJ1-2; 7 bases match TRBD1. J lost 0 bases, V lost 4 bases, and 5 bases had no gene match. This CDR3 contains 15 residues. Germline CDR1 SEHNR, CDR2 FQNEAQ (reference sequence). CDR3 protein: CASSSVGTANYGYTF. In nucleotides, the CDR3 is TGTGCCAGCAGCTCAGTCGGGACAGCTAACTATGGCTACACCTTC.

In this sample, this clone turned up once. The chain links TRBV7-9 to TRBJ1-2, with D possibly being TRBD1 (5 bases). The germline V gene encodes CDR1 SEHNR and CDR2 FQNEAQ (reference sequence). V lost 5 bases and J 4 bases, leaving 17 bases between the germline ends. The CDR3 extends over 15 amino acids. In DNA, the CDR3 is TGTGCCAGCAGCCCTCTCGGGGGGGTGGGCTATGGCTACACCTTC. Translation gives CASSPLGGVGYGYTF.

V and J are TRBV27 and TRBJ1-2; 9 bases agree with TRBD1. V trimming: 8 bases; J trimming: 8 bases; junction bases outside the gene matches: 3. The CDR3 length is 11 residues. Germline V gene sequence: CDR1 MNHEY, CDR2 SMNVEV (reference sequence). CDR3 protein: CASGQGRGYTF. CDR3 coding DNA: TGTGCCAGCGGACAGGGGCGGGGCTACACCTTC.

The chain recombines TRBV4-1 with TRBJ2-2; TRBD1 aligns across 9 bases. The junction had 3 bases not matched to a gene; V was cut back by 1 base and J by 6 bases. CDR3 length: 15 amino acids. Germline values: CDR1 MGHRA, CDR2 YSYEKL. The CDR3 nucleotides are TGCGCCAGCAGCCAAGGGACAGGGGTGGCCGGGGAGCTGTTTTTT. Amino acid sequence: CASSQGTGVAGELFF.

This chain links TRBV5-4 with TRBJ2-2; 7 bases line up with TRBD2. CDR1 and CDR2 (germline): SGHNT, YYREEE (reference sequence). This CDR3 has 15 residues. Germline trimming cut 1 base from V and 0 bases from J; bases unmatched to any gene: 0. CDR3 sequence (DNA): TGTGCCAGCAGCTTGCTAGCGGCGAACACCGGGGAGCTGTTTTTT. Encoded protein: CASSLLAANTGELFF.

This clone was seen a single time. The chain has TRBV29-1 and TRBJ1-1, with D possibly TRBD1 on 5 matching bases. Germline V gene lookup returns CDR1 SQVTM and CDR2 ANQGSEA. The V end was cut by 1 base, the J end by 7 bases, with 13 bases between. There are 13 residues in the CDR3. CDR3 bases: TGCAGCGTTGAAGTGACAGATAATAATGAAGCTTTCTTT. Amino acids: CSVEVTDNNEAFF.

V is TRBV5-1 and J is TRBJ2-7; 7 positions match TRBD1. V lost 8 bases and J lost 3; bases outside the gene matches: 14. Germline V gene data show CDR1 as SGHRS and CDR2 as YFSETQ. The CDR3 runs 15 residues. The CDR3 loop reads CASPDTDRDDYEQYV. The CDR3 DNA follows: TGCGCCAGTCCTGACACCGACAGGGACGACTACGAGCAGTACGTC.

J is TRBJ1-3 and V is TRBV18, with TRBD1 identical over 7 bases. V lost 4 bases, J lost 2 bases, and 8 bases stayed unmatched. The CDR3 consists of 16 residues. The germline CDR1 and CDR2 sequences are KGHSH and LQKENI. The CDR3 region has the DNA TGTGCCAGCTCACAAAACAGGGGCGAAGCTGGAAACACCATATATTTT. The encoded protein is CASSQNRGEAGNTIYF.

The rearrangement links TRBV28 to TRBJ2-7, with TRBD2 as a possible D gene (7 bases). The CDR3 is 15 residues long. The ends were cut back, 2 bases at V and 2 bases at J, with 13 bases in the middle. Germline CDR1 is MDHEN and CDR2 is SYDVKM. CDR3 in DNA: TGTGCCAGCAGTTTAAGGGGGGGCGTAACCTACGAGCAGTACTTC. It specifies CASSLRGGVTYEQYF.

This clone was detected only once. The CDR3 loop is CASSPTGAHRGEQYV. In nucleotides, the CDR3 is TGTGCCAGCTCCCCAACGGGAGCCCACAGGGGCGAGCAGTACGTC. The chain couples TRBV18 to TRBJ2-7; tentatively, D is TRBD1 (7 bases). The V gene lost 6 bases and the J gene lost 6 bases, with 21 bases spanning the gap. The CDR3 extends over 15 amino acids. From germline, CDR1 is KGHSH and CDR2 LQKENI.